The sequence of this T cell receptor beta chain was determined in a study of T cell repertoires in cytomegalovirus infection. The overall study: Public TCR beta signatures provided an indication of both CMV infection and a matching HLA type.

The V end was cut by 4 bases, the J end by 4 bases, with 11 bases between. CDR1 and CDR2 from the germline V gene are MNHEY and SVGEGT. This CDR3 has 14 residues. TCRdb fed the reads into MiXCR, producing one record per CDR3 protein. The data contain about 900,000 distinct CDR3 sequences, approximately 33% of them seen just once; the ten biggest clones take up 10% to 15%. Details on this clonotype: Its antigen is unidentified.

General observations from the study: Summed public TCR beta family frequency identified CMV carriers bearing the relevant HLA. Dominating the ex vivo response were TCR beta clonotypes that were CMV-specific and HLA-C-restricted.

The TCR comes from a human donor in good health (CMV status not recorded). Some clones in this sample may be carry-over from other donors' samples. Sample: cultured CD8+ T cells from PBMCs, taken from culture after CMV antigen stimulation. The chain combines TRBV6-2 or TRBV6-3 with TRBJ1-5; D unclear. The CDR3 region is CASSSPRRNQPQHF. CDR3 sequence (DNA): TGTGCCAGCAGTTCCCCCCGGCGGAATCAGCCCCAGCATTTT.